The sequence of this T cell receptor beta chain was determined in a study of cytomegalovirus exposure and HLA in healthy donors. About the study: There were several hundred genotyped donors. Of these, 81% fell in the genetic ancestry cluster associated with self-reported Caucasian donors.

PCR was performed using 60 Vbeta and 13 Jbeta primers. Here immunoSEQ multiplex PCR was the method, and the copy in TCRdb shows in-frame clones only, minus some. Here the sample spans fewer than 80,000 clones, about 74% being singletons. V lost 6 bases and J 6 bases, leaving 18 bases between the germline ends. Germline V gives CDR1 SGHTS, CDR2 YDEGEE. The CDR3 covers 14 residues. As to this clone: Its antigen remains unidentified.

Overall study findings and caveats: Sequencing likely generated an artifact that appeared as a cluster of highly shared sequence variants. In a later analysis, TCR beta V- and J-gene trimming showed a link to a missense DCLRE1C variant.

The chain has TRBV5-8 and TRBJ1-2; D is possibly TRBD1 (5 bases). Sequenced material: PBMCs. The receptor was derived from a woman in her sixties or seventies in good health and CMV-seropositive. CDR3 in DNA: TGTGCCAGCACCCTCAAGGGCAGGGAGGATGGCTACACCTTC. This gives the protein CASTLKGREDGYTF. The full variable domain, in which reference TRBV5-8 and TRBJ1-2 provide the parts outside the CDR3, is EAGVTQSPTHLIKTRGQQATLRCSPISGHTSVYWYQQALGLGLQFLLWYDEGEERNRGNFPPRFSGRQFPNYSSELNVNALELEDSALYLCASTLKGREDGYTFGSGTRLTVV.